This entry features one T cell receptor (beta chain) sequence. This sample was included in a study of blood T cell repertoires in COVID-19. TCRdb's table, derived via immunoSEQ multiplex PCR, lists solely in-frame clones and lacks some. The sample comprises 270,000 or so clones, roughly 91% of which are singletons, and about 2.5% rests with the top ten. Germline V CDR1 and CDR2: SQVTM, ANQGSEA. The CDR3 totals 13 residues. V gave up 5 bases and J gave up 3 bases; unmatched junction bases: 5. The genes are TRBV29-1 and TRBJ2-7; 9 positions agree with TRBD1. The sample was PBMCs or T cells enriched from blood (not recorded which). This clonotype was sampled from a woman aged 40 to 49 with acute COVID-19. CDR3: CSVSMTGGYEQYF. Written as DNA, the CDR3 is TGCAGCGTTTCGATGACAGGGGGCTACGAGCAGTACTTC.